The 15 T cell receptor beta chains below come from one sample, sequenced in a study of shared clonotypes between healthy human individuals. TCRdb's table, derived via immunoSEQ multiplex PCR, lists solely in-frame clones and lacks some. The sample yields approximately 2,300,000 clones, roughly 92% seen once. Sequencing was performed on naive CD4+ T cells from PBMCs. Subset specified: CD45RA+ positively selected. These receptors were collected from a young man in good health. Some clones in this sample may be carry-over from other donors' samples.

The chain's CDR3 is CASTTGTYEQYF. The CDR3 DNA reads TGTGCCAGTACCACAGGTACCTACGAGCAGTACTTC. This chain uses TRBV19 with TRBJ2-7, with D perhaps TRBD1 (5 bases). The length of the CDR3 is 12 residues. V lost 7 bases, J lost 2 bases, and 9 bases lay in between. Germline V lookup: CDR1 LNHDA, CDR2 SQIVND (reference sequence).

As for this clone: This specimen includes other DNA sequences encoding the same CDR3. CDR3 DNA: TGTGCCAGCAGCTTAGGCGGGGATAGCACAGATACGCAGTATTTT. This encodes CASSLGGDSTDTQYF. The chain recombines TRBV5-4 with TRBJ2-3; tentatively, D is TRBD2 (6 bases). CDR1 and CDR2 (germline): SGHNT, YYREEE (reference sequence). Trimming stripped 2 bases from V and 0 bases from J, with 10 bases between. The CDR3 sequence is 15 residues long.

The rearrangement links TRBV28 to TRBJ2-1; possibly TRBD2 for D (7 bases). Germline-derived CDR1 and CDR2 are MDHEN and SYDVKM. This CDR3 is built from 15 residues. Trimming removed 8 bases from V and 6 bases from J, with 20 bases in between. DNA for the CDR3: TGTGCCAGCGGGTCGAGCGGGACAACCATCAATGAGCAGTTCTTC. Translated, it gives CASGSSGTTINEQFF.

CDR3 protein: CASSLAPGSSPLHF. The CDR3 bases are TGTGCCAGCAGCTTAGCCCCAGGGAGTTCACCCCTCCACTTT. This rearrangement joins TRBV5-4 to TRBJ1-6; maybe TRBD1 (5 bases). Trimming left V 2 bases short and J 9 bases short, with 12 bases between. The CDR3 totals 14 residues. Germline V CDR1 and CDR2: SGHNT, YYREEE (reference sequence).

Here the CDR3 reads CATAPAGSEGGYTF. The CDR3 nucleotides are TGTGCCACAGCTCCCGCGGGCAGTGAAGGGGGCTACACCTTC. The V and J genes are TRBV5-5 and TRBJ1-2; D gene ambiguous. CDR1 SGHKS and CDR2 YYEKEE come from the germline V gene (reference sequence). V was trimmed by 9 bases and J by 8 bases, leaving 23 bases between them. The CDR3 length is 14 residues. Drawing the rest from reference TRBV5-5 and TRBJ1-2, the complete variable domain is DAGVTQSPTHLIKTRGQQVTLRCSPISGHKSVSWYQQVLGQGPQFIFQYYEKEERGRGNFPDRFSARQFPNYSSELNVNALLLGDSALYLCATAPAGSEGGYTFGSGTRLTVV.

The rearrangement links TRBV6-1 to TRBJ2-7; 11 bases are a match to TRBD2. Trimming took 7 bases from V and 5 from J; bases not matched to a gene: 7. Per germline, CDR1 MNHNS and CDR2 SASEGT. There are 14 residues in the CDR3. The CDR3 region has the DNA TGTGCCAGCATAACTAGCGGGAGTATCAACGAGCAGTACTTC. It yields the protein CASITSGSINEQYF.

The chain joins TRBV7-9 to TRBJ1-1; 9 bases are shared with TRBD1. V shed 5 bases, J shed 8 bases, and the junction held 6 bases outside the gene matches. Germline CDR1 and CDR2: SEHNR and FQNEAQ (reference sequence). The CDR3 is made up of 13 amino acids. Written as DNA, the CDR3 is TGTGCCAGCAGCAAAACAGGGGGCGCAGAAGCTTTCTTT. This encodes CASSKTGGAEAFF.

This clone was seen once. The chain uses TRBV5-4 and TRBJ2-7; no clear D. V lost 3 bases and J 5 bases, leaving 18 bases between the germline ends. Germline CDR1 is SGHNT and CDR2 is YYREEE (reference sequence). This CDR3 is built from 15 residues. The CDR3 coding sequence is TGTGCCAGCAGCTCCCCGGCTCAGGCGCACCACGAGCAGTACTTC. Translation gives CASSSPAQAHHEQYF.

About this clone: Distinct nucleotide sequences in the sample also encode this CDR3. The rearrangement uses TRBV5-1 and TRBJ2-5; weak D call: TRBD1 (6 bases). The V gene's germline CDR1 is SGHRS and CDR2 YFSETQ. Trimming removed 0 bases at V and 2 bases at J, with 11 bases between. CDR3 length: 15 residues. The CDR3, as DNA: TGCGCCAGCAGCTTGGGCCAGGGGCGACAAGAGACCCAGTACTTC. Its protein product is CASSLGQGRQETQYF.

V usage is TRBV28 and J usage is TRBJ2-7; D uncertain. The length of the CDR3 is 15 residues. The V gene's germline CDR1 is MDHEN and CDR2 SYDVKM. V was cut by 5 bases and J by 0 bases, with 14 bases left in between. The CDR3 is CASSPESTSSYEQYF. The CDR3 bases are TGTGCCAGCAGTCCAGAAAGTACCAGCTCCTACGAGCAGTACTTC.

CDR3 amino acids: CASSETSGSLATQYF. The CDR3 nucleotides are TGTGCCAGCAGTGAGACTAGCGGGAGCTTGGCTACGCAGTATTTT. This sequence joins TRBV7-7 and TRBJ2-3; 12 bases agree with TRBD2. Per germline, CDR1 SSHAT and CDR2 FNYEAQ (reference sequence). The trim removed 6 bases at V and 8 bases at J, leaving 9 bases unmatched. CDR3 length: 15 amino acids.

The CDR3 here is CAIGVSGSTLRETQYF. The CDR3 DNA follows: TGTGCCATCGGCGTTAGCGGGTCCACTCTCCGGGAGACCCAGTACTTC. The genes are TRBV10-3 and TRBJ2-5; 7 nucleotides agree with TRBD2. Germline values: CDR1 ENHRY, CDR2 SYGVKD. The J segment lost 5 bases and the V segment lost 8 bases, leaving 17 bases of the junction unmatched. This CDR3 contains 16 residues.

The V gene is TRBV5-6, the J gene TRBJ2-1, with 11 nucleotides matching TRBD2. Germline-derived CDR1 and CDR2 are SGHDT and YYEEEE. Trimming cost V 1 base and J 8 bases; bases outside gene matches: 5. There are 15 residues in the CDR3. The CDR3 protein is CASSLLAGGPYEQFF. CDR3 bases: TGTGCCAGCAGCTTGTTAGCGGGAGGGCCATATGAGCAGTTCTTC.

The rearrangement uses TRBV28 and TRBJ1-5; 7 positions agree with TRBD1. The length of the CDR3 is 17 residues. The V gene end was trimmed by 8 bases and the J gene end by 7 bases; junction bases not matched to a gene: 20. CDR1 and CDR2 from the germline V gene are MDHEN and SYDVKM. The CDR3 DNA reads TGTGCCAGCGGATTCCTGACAGGGTTTGATGGCTGGCAGCCCCAGCATTTT. Its protein is CASGFLTGFDGWQPQHF.

The gene calls are TRBV6-1 and TRBJ2-1; 10 bases line up with TRBD1. This CDR3 contains 15 residues. In germline, CDR1 is MNHNS, CDR2 SASEGT. V shed 2 bases and J 6 bases; nucleotides not matched to a gene: 4. This chain's CDR3 is CASSEWGQGSNEQFF. The CDR3 nucleotides read TGTGCCAGCAGTGAATGGGGACAGGGGTCCAATGAGCAGTTCTTC.